Below, one TCR beta chain is given with its context. The entry originates in a study of blood T cell repertoires in COVID-19. At the level of the study: T cells, B-cell-depleted T cells, or PBMCs supplied cDNA or gDNA.

Using immunoSEQ multiplex PCR, the repertoire was profiled, and TCRdb retains in-frame clones only, with some absent. The table shows 150,000 to 200,000 clones, with approximately 83% occurring only once. This CDR3 contains 16 residues. CDR1 and CDR2 (germline): SGDLS, YYNGEE. Deletions cut 0 bases from V and 0 bases from J, with 11 bases between. Sequenced material: peripheral blood. The receptor was isolated from a human donor in a cohort sampled during active COVID-19. V and J are TRBV9 and TRBJ2-3; D unclear. In DNA, the CDR3 is TGTGCCAGCAGCGTAGCTCTGAGTCAAAGCACAGATACGCAGTATTTT. Its protein product is CASSVALSQSTDTQYF.